This entry is about one T cell receptor (beta chain). No cognate antigen has been identified for it. No base-level quality is on record; no much larger clone is a single base apart. TCRbeta CDR3 regions were amplified from genomic DNA using the immunoSEQ Assay, a bias-controlled multiplex PCR. Turning to the authors' computational methods: The number of nucleated cells in each sample was estimated by amplification of reference gene primers within the assay. Sequence reads were collapsed and filtered to measure the absolute abundance of every unique TCRbeta CDR3 rearrangement. Productive Simpson clonality was computed per sample as the square root of Simpson's diversity index over productive rearrangements. TCRdb obtained this table from immuneACCESS and retained in-frame rearrangements with V and J assigned. These tables miss some clones; where compared with another copy, unresolved V genes account for less than half of the shortfall, and the remainder is unexplained. V and J calls and clone size follow that table, whereas D and trimming were derived from the DNA. Across this sample there are around 40,000 clones, with about nine tenths seen only once. Together, the top ten hold 12% of the sample.

The collaborating institutions used their own protocols to collect whole blood in K2EDTA tubes. For TCRbeta analysis, collaborator samples were shipped as frozen whole blood, as isolated PBMCs, or as DNA extracted from either sample type. This sample is part of a study of blood T cell repertoires in COVID-19 (dated by TCRdb to the early 2020s). In the study overall: Samples covering the acute and convalescent phases of COVID-19 were provided by collaborators in the United States, Italy and Spain. Samples came from the ongoing ImmuneRACE study (first 160 participants) plus 1,254 subjects from 6 global collaborators. Where available, HLA class I and class II types were taken from metadata supplied by the sample provider and were not determined by assay-based typing. The prospective study material was composed of cDNA or gDNA derived from T cells, B-cell-depleted T cells, or PBMCs. A de-identified subject ID, COVID-19 status, age in years and sex were almost always included in the sample metadata. The repertoires were made available in a free public database intended to serve as a resource for research on the immune response to SARS-CoV-2. The dataset comprised deeply sampled blood TCRbeta repertoires from subjects exposed to, actively infected with, or recovered from COVID-19.

On the study overall, not on this receptor specifically: How much clinical and demographic metadata was included differed by source and by participant, and the metadata was provided uncurated.

CDR1 and CDR2 are read off the germline V gene as SGHAT and FQNNGV. Trimming removed 7 bases from V and 1 base from J; the gene matches leave 6 bases unexplained. From the cysteine through the phenylalanine, the CDR3 covers 14 amino acids. Only the CDR3 DNA stays, 42 bases, in frame from base 1. The chain is assembled from TRBV11-2 and TRBJ2-5; TRBD1 aligns with 7 central bases. The sample taken for sequencing was peripheral blood. The clonotype originates from a human donor in a cohort sampled during active COVID-19. The DNA reads TGTGCCAGCAAACGGGACAGTACCCAAGAGACCCAGTACTTC. This codes for CASKRDSTQETQYF.